This record covers a single T cell receptor (beta chain). Assay used: immunoSEQ multiplex PCR; TCRdb lists only in-frame clones, some missing. The sample carries roughly 14,000 clones, roughly 84% recorded once. The data belong to a study of T cells in localized non-small cell lung cancer. This CDR3 region has 13 residues. The V segment lost 3 bases and the J segment 6 bases; nucleotides outside the gene matches: 3. CDR1 is MNHEY, CDR2 SMNVEV, per germline (reference sequence). Sample: peripheral blood, taken before any cancer treatment. V is TRBV27 and J is TRBJ2-7, with TRBD1 matching over 9 bases. This TCR derives from a female donor aged 60 or older with stage I squamous cell lung carcinoma. The CDR3 is CASSFGTGFEQYF. CDR3 nucleotide sequence: TGTGCCAGCAGTTTCGGGACAGGGTTCGAGCAGTACTTC.